A selection of T cell receptor beta chains follows, all from one sample in a study of cytomegalovirus exposure and HLA in healthy donors. Produced via immunoSEQ multiplex PCR; TCRdb's table is partial and in-frame only. The table shows 200,000 to 300,000 clones, with roughly 85% occurring only once. The sample comprised PBMCs. The source is a girl aged 2-15 years in good health and CMV-seronegative. CDR3s include the opening cysteine and the closing phenylalanine or tryptophan. The D gene is left open where the match is weak. Size is stated for part of the rows, as once, few or many counts, or as a class when the clone is expanded.

clone size,V gene,J gene,D gene,CDR3 protein,CDR3 DNA
few,TRBV5-1,TRBJ2-2,TRBD1,CASSFGDSTGELFF,TGCGCCAGCAGCTTTGGGGACAGCACCGGGGAGCTGTTTTTT
NA,TRBV6-6,TRBJ1-5,TRBD1,CASSLKGTDSNQPQHF,TGTGCCAGCAGCCTCAAAGGGACAGATAGCAATCAGCCCCAGCATTTT
NA,TRBV7-9,TRBJ2-7,NA,CASSFGGTALNYEQYF,TGTGCCAGCAGCTTTGGGGGGACAGCCCTCAATTACGAGCAGTACTTC
NA,TRBV5-1,TRBJ1-5,NA,CASSPERLEQPQHF,TGCGCCAGCAGCCCAGAGAGGTTGGAGCAGCCCCAGCATTTT
NA,TRBV18,TRBJ2-7,NA,CASSPQVAGEGYEQYF,TGTGCCAGCTCACCACAAGTGGCAGGGGAAGGTTACGAGCAGTACTTC
once,TRBV2,TRBJ2-7,TRBD1,CASSLSPGQGYEQYF,TGTGCCAGCAGCCTCTCCCCGGGACAGGGCTACGAGCAGTACTTC
NA,TRBV5-6,TRBJ1-1,NA,CASSLPSLMNTEAFF,TGTGCCAGCAGCTTGCCTAGCTTAATGAACACTGAAGCTTTCTTT
NA,TRBV27,TRBJ2-5,TRBD1,CASSVRDRVHETQYF,TGTGCCAGCAGTGTCCGGGACAGGGTGCACGAGACCCAGTACTTC
NA,TRBV9,TRBJ2-1,NA,CASSVGFREQFF,TGTGCCAGCAGCGTAGGTTTCCGGGAGCAGTTCTTC
NA,TRBV7-9,TRBJ1-2,TRBD1,CASSLIPTGGVGYTF,TGTGCCAGCAGCTTAATCCCGACAGGGGGCGTTGGCTACACCTTC
NA,TRBV7-8,TRBJ2-1,TRBD1,CASSSQSDRVYNEQFF,TGTGCCAGCAGCTCTCAATCCGACAGGGTCTACAATGAGCAGTTCTTC
NA,TRBV7-9,TRBJ2-7,NA,CASSLGAPGAEQYF,TGTGCCAGCAGCTTAGGGGCCCCAGGGGCCGAGCAGTACTTC
NA,TRBV18,TRBJ1-3,NA,CASSPPGATIYF,TGTGCCAGCTCACCACCGGGGGCTACCATATATTTT
NA,TRBV6-5,TRBJ2-3,NA,CASSPGEYTQYF,TGTGCCAGCTCCCCCGGGGAATATACGCAGTATTTT
NA,TRBV5-1,TRBJ2-3,TRBD2,CASSLAGGPTSPDTQYF,TGCGCCAGCAGCTTAGCGGGGGGACCGACTAGCCCAGATACGCAGTATTTT
NA,TRBV9,TRBJ2-3,TRBD2,CASSVRGGARDTQYF,TGTGCCAGCAGCGTGCGCGGGGGGGCCAGAGATACGCAGTATTTT
NA,TRBV2,TRBJ2-1,TRBD2,CASRTTSGGAHEQFF,TGTGCCAGCAGGACCACTAGCGGGGGGGCCCATGAGCAGTTCTTC
NA,TRBV9,TRBJ2-1,NA,CASSAVGPLSYNEQFF,TGTGCCAGCAGCGCCGTGGGGCCGCTCTCCTACAATGAGCAGTTCTTC
NA,TRBV27,TRBJ1-1,TRBD1,CASRLQGTSEAFF,TGTGCCAGCAGACTACAGGGGACGTCTGAAGCTTTCTTT
NA,TRBV19,TRBJ2-7,NA,CASSIDGRREDTYEQYF,TGTGCCAGTAGTATAGATGGAAGGAGGGAGGACACCTACGAGCAGTACTTC
NA,TRBV6-1,TRBJ2-3,NA,CASSEARVASTDTQYF,TGTGCCAGCAGTGAAGCGCGTGTCGCTAGCACAGATACGCAGTATTTT
NA,TRBV2,TRBJ2-5,NA,CASTWSGIETQYF,TGTGCCAGCACTTGGTCAGGGATTGAGACCCAGTACTTC
NA,TRBV19,TRBJ1-1,TRBD1,CASSPSRDRDDTEAFF,TGTGCCAGTAGCCCGTCCCGGGACAGGGACGACACTGAAGCTTTCTTT
NA,TRBV11-2,TRBJ2-6,NA,CASSLVSFSGANVLTF,TGTGCCAGCAGCTTAGTCTCGTTCTCTGGGGCCAACGTCCTGACTTTC
NA,TRBV27,TRBJ1-1,NA,CASSLQGSDTEAFF,TGCGCCAGCAGTTTGCAGGGGTCGGACACTGAAGCTTTCTTT
NA,TRBV7-8,TRBJ1-5,TRBD1,CASSKDRGYNQPQHF,TGTGCCAGCAGCAAGGACAGGGGATACAATCAGCCCCAGCATTTT
NA,TRBV5-4,TRBJ1-3,NA,CASSLSGAGNTIYF,TGTGCCAGCAGCCTGTCAGGGGCAGGAAACACCATATATTTT
once,TRBV27,TRBJ2-3,TRBD1,CASSIRQGVSTDTQYF,TGTGCCAGCAGTATACGACAGGGGGTTAGCACAGATACGCAGTATTTT
NA,TRBV27,TRBJ1-6,NA,CASSFGSLLGSSNSPLHF,TGTGCCAGCAGTTTCGGGAGCCTCCTGGGATCCTCTAATTCACCCCTCCACTTT
NA,TRBV5-4,TRBJ1-2,TRBD1,CASSLSRDSSFYGYTF,TGTGCCAGCAGCTTGAGCCGGGACAGCTCTTTCTATGGCTACACCTTC
NA,TRBV2,TRBJ1-6,TRBD1,CASSEDRGGSPLHF,TGTGCCAGCAGTGAAGACAGGGGAGGTTCACCCCTCCACTTT
NA,TRBV2,TRBJ2-6,NA,CASSAPWVGLEANVLTF,TGTGCCAGCAGTGCACCCTGGGTGGGGCTTGAGGCCAACGTCCTGACTTTC
NA,TRBV5-1,TRBJ2-7,NA,CASSSGLNAQGGYEQYF,TGCGCCAGCAGCTCCGGGTTAAATGCCCAGGGGGGCTACGAGCAGTACTTC
NA,TRBV6-6,TRBJ2-3,NA,CASSNRGSTDTQYF,TGTGCCAGCAGTAACCGGGGTAGCACAGATACGCAGTATTTT
NA,TRBV29-1,TRBJ1-2,NA,CSVFVVSGLGGYTF,TGCAGCGTTTTCGTAGTCTCGGGTCTTGGGGGCTACACCTTC
once,TRBV5-1,TRBJ2-2,NA,CASSFGSVGNTGELFF,TGCGCCAGCAGCTTTGGATCCGTGGGCAACACCGGGGAGCTGTTTTTT
NA,TRBV30,TRBJ2-7,NA,CAWSSVYEQYF,TGTGCCTGGAGTTCCGTCTACGAGCAGTACTTC